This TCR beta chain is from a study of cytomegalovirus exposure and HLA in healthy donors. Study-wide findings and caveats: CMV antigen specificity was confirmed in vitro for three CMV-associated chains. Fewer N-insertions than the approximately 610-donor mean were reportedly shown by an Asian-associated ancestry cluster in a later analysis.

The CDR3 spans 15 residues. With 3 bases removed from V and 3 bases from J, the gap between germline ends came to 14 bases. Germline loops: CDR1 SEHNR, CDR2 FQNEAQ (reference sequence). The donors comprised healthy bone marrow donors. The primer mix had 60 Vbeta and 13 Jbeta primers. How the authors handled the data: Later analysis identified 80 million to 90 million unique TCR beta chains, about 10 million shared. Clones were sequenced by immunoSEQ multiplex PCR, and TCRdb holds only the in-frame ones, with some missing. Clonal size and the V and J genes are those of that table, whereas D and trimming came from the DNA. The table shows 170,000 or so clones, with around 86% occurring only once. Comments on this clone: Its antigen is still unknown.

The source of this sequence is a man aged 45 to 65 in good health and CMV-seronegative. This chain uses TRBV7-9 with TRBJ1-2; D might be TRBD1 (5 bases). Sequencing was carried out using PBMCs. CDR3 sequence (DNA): TGTGCCAGCAGCTTGGGAACCGGGACTCACTATGGCTACACCTTC. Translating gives CASSLGTGTHYGYTF.